This T cell receptor (beta chain) was recorded in a study of shared clonotypes between healthy human individuals. Deletions cut 2 bases from V and 2 bases from J, with 8 bases between. CDR3 length: 15 residues. CDR1 and CDR2 (germline): SGHKS, YYEKEE (reference sequence). Comment on this clone: The same CDR3 also results from other DNA sequences found in this sample.

Clones were sequenced by immunoSEQ multiplex PCR, and TCRdb holds only the in-frame ones, with some missing. This table holds approximately 1,000,000 clones, 70% to 85% found once. The TCR originated in a man between 18 and 29 years old in good health. Some clones in this sample may be carry-over from other donors' samples. The chain has TRBV5-5 and TRBJ2-6; D remains ambiguous. The sequenced sample consisted of memory CD4+ T cells from PBMCs. Subset described: CD45RA-negative fraction. CDR3 in amino acids: CASSLSWAGANVLTF. In nucleotides, the CDR3 is TGTGCCAGCAGCTTATCATGGGCTGGGGCCAACGTCCTGACTTTC.